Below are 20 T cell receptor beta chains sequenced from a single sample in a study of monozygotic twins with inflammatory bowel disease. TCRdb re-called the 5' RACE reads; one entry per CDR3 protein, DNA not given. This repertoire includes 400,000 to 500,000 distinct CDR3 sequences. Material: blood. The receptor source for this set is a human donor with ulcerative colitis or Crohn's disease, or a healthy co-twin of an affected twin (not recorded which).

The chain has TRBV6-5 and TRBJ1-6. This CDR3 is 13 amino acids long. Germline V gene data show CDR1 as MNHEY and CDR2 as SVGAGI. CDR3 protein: CASSYVGYSPLHF.

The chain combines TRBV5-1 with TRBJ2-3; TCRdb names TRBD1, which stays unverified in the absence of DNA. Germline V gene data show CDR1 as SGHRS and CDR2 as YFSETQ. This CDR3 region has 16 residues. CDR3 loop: CASSLVGSMGPDTQYF.

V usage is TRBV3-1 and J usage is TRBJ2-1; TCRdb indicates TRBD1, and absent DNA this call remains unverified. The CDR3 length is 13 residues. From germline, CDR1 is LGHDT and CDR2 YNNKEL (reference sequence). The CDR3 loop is CASSRRAGFEQFF.

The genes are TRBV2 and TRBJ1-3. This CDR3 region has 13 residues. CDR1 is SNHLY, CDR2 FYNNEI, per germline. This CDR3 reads CAYRRAAGNTIYF.

CDR3: CASSLSPGAGGNTEAFF. The V and J genes are TRBV28 and TRBJ1-1; TCRdb's D call of TRBD1 is untestable without DNA. This CDR3 has 17 residues. Germline V gene data show CDR1 as MDHEN and CDR2 as SYDVKM.

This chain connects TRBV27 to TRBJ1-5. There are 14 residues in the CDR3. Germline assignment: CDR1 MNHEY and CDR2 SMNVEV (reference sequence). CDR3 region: CASSLVFSNQPQHF.

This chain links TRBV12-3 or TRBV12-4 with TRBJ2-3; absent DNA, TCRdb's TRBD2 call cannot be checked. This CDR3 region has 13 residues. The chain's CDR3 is CASSFWEADTQYF.

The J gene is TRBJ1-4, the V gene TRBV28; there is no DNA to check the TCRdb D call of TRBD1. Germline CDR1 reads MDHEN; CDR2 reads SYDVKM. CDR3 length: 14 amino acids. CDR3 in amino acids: CASSPPPTNEKLFF.

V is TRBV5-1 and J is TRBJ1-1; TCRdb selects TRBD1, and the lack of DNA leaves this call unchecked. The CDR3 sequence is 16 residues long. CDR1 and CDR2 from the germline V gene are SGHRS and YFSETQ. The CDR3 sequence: CASSLGGQIMNTEAFF.

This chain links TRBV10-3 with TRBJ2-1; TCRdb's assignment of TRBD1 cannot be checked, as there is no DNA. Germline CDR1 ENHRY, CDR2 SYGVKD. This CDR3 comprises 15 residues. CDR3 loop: CAISRAGSSYNEQFF.

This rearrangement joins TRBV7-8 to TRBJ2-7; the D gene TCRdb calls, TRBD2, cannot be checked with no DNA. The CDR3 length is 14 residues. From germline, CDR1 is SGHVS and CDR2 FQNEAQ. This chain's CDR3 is CASSLGEGGREQYF.

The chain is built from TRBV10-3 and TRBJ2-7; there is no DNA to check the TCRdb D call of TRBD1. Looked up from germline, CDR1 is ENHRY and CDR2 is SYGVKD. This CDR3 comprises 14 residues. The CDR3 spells CAISEARTSYEQYF.

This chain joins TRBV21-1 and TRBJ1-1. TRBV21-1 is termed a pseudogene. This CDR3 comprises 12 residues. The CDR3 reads CASSKDRQEAFF.

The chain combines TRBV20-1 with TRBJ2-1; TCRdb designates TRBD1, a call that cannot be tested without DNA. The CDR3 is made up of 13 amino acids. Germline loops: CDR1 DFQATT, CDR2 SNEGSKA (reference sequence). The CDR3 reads CSARGASYNEQFF.

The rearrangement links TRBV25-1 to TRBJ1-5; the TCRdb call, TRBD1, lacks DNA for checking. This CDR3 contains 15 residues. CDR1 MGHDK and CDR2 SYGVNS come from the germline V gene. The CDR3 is CASSRQPYSNQPQHF.

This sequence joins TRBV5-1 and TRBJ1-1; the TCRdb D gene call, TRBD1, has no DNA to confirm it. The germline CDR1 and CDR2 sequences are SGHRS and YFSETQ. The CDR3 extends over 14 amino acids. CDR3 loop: CASSLGQANTEAFF.

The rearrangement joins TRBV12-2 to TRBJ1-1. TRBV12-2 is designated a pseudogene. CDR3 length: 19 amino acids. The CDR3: CASRPRTERGFEVNTEAFF.

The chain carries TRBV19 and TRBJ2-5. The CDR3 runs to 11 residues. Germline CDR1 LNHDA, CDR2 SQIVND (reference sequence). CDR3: CASSMQETQYF.

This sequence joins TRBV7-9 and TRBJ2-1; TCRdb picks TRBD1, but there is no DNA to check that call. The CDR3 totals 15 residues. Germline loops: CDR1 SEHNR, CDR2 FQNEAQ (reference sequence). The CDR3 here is CASSRQGWFYNEQFF.

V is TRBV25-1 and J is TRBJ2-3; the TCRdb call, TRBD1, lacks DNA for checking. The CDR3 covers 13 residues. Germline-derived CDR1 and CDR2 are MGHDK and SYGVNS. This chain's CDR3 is CASSPALADTQYF. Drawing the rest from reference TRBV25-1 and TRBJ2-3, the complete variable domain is EADIYQTPRYLVIGTGKKITLECSQTMGHDKMYWYQQDPGMELHLIHYSYGVNSTEKGDLSSESTVSRIRTEHFPLTLESARPSHTSQYLCASSPALADTQYFGPGTRLTVL.